A single sample is the source of the 7 T cell receptor beta chains below, sequenced in a study of T cell clones after liver transplantation (dated by TCRdb to about 2019). To prepare the library, the immunoSEQ multiplex PCR assay was applied. The source is immuneACCESS, and TCRdb retained only in-frame sequences with V and J called. Part of the clones is not carried over; for the studies checked, unresolved V genes explain less than half of this, and the remainder is unexplained. Here the sample has some 80,000 clones; 82% occur a single time. The top ten hold around 0.5% of the sample. Sample: CD4+ T cells from blood, taken around 42 months after liver transplant. Receptors were obtained from a human patient who received a liver transplant. After a transplant, some T cells may be the graft donor's own cells.

This clone was observed a single time. CDR3: CASSTTNYGYTF. DNA for the CDR3: TGTGCCAGCAGTACAACTAACTATGGCTACACCTTC. The V gene is TRBV28, the J gene TRBJ1-2; D uncertain. CDR3 size: 12 residues. Between the trimmed V and J ends, which lost 5 bases and 0 bases, there was a span of 4 bases. The germline V gene has CDR1 MDHEN and CDR2 SYDVKM.

This clone appeared a single time. The V and J genes are TRBV7-3 and TRBJ2-6; D may be TRBD1 (5 bases). Germline CDR1 is SGHTA and CDR2 is FQGTGA. This CDR3 has 15 residues. Trimming pared 1 base from V and 4 bases from J, leaving 8 bases between. For the CDR3, the DNA is TGTGCCAGCAGCTTAATAGGGGCCGGGGCCAACGTCCTGACTTTC. The encoded protein is CASSLIGAGANVLTF.

The chain joins TRBV19 to TRBJ2-1; the D is unclear. The germline V and J ends were trimmed by 2 bases and 4 bases, with 6 bases remaining between them. Per germline, CDR1 LNHDA and CDR2 SQIVND (reference sequence). The CDR3 length is 13 residues. CDR3 sequence reads: CASSITAYNEQFF. In DNA form, the CDR3 reads TGTGCCAGTAGTATAACAGCGTACAATGAGCAGTTCTTC.

This clone showed up just a few times. The chain has TRBV15 and TRBJ2-7, with TRBD1 matching 10 bases. From germline, CDR1 is LNHNV and CDR2 YYDKDF (reference sequence). V lost 0 bases to trimming and J lost 2 bases; unmatched junction nucleotides: 1. The CDR3 loop spans 15 amino acids. DNA for the CDR3: TGTGCCACCAGCAGAGAGGGGACAGGGGCCTACGAGCAGTACTTC. The encoded protein is CATSREGTGAYEQYF.

The rearrangement links TRBV5-1 to TRBJ2-1; 7 bases are shared with TRBD2. In germline, CDR1 is SGHRS, CDR2 YFSETQ. Unmatched junction bases numbered 9, after V lost 3 bases and J lost 12 bases. The CDR3 contains 13 residues. The CDR3 sequence is CASSSGGSLGQFF. Written as DNA, the CDR3 is TGCGCCAGCAGCTCCGGGGGGTCCCTCGGGCAGTTCTTC.

The rearrangement joins TRBV5-5 to TRBJ1-3; D perhaps matches TRBD1 (6 bases). V was pared by 3 bases and J by 2 bases, with 18 bases between. CDR3 length: 17 residues. CDR1 and CDR2 from the germline V gene are SGHKS and YYEKEE (reference sequence). Here the CDR3 reads CASSSGPTGPPGNTIYF. The CDR3 DNA reads TGTGCCAGCAGCTCGGGGCCAACAGGGCCCCCTGGAAACACCATATATTTT.

DNA for the CDR3: TGTGCCAGCAGTTCAGGGGTTAGTAATCAGCCCCAGCATTTT. The encoded protein is CASSSGVSNQPQHF. The rearrangement links TRBV28 to TRBJ1-5; perhaps TRBD1 as D (6 bases). Germline V lookup: CDR1 MDHEN, CDR2 SYDVKM. V was clipped by 4 bases and J by 4 bases, with 11 bases between them. This CDR3 contains 14 residues.